Following are 2 T cell receptor beta chains from one sample sequenced in a study of cytomegalovirus exposure and HLA in healthy donors (dated by TCRdb to the late 2010s). Library prep was done by the immunoSEQ multiplex PCR assay. TCRdb stores this immuneACCESS table with in-frame sequences only. Part of the clones is absent; in the studies checked, under half of the shortfall reflects unresolved V genes, and no reason is known for the rest. The sample yields under 200,000 clones; 86% were counted once. Jointly, the top ten make up approximately 5% of the sample. Sequencing used PBMCs. The origin of the receptors is a woman in her 30s in good health and CMV-seronegative.

The chain carries TRBV2 and TRBJ1-5, with D uncertain. Trimming pared 2 bases from V and 5 bases from J, leaving 7 bases between. The CDR3 is made up of 13 amino acids. CDR1 and CDR2 (germline): SNHLY, FYNNEI. CDR3 sequence (DNA): TGTGCCAGCAGTGAATATGGGGATCAGCCCCAGCATTTT. Translating it yields CASSEYGDQPQHF.

The V call is TRBV30, the J call TRBJ1-3; D is possibly TRBD1 (5 bases). The CDR3 is 15 amino acids. CDR1 GTSNPN and CDR2 SVGIG come from the germline V gene (reference sequence). V was pared by 4 bases and J by 0 bases, with 13 bases between. CDR3 nucleotides: TGTGCCTGGACCACGGGGGATAGCTCTGGAAACACCATATATTTT. Its translation: CAWTTGDSSGNTIYF. Together with reference TRBV30 and TRBJ1-3, the CDR3 gives the full variable domain: SQTIHQWPATLVQPVGSPLSLECTVEGTSNPNLYWYRQAAGRGLQLLFYSVGIGQISSEVPQNLSASRPQDRQFILSSKKLLLSDSGFYLCAWTTGDSSGNTIYFGEGSWLTVV.